The entry below gives a single T cell receptor beta chain sequence along with its context. Its antigen remains undetermined. No qualities accompany the bases; no much larger clone lies one base away. The sample comes from a study of T cells in Graves' hyperthyroidism and ophthalmopathy (dated by TCRdb to about 2019). Broadly, across the study: Peripheral blood was collected at initial diagnosis, before any treatment. To identify TCR V-J signatures that set the groups apart, the researchers used a discovery cohort of 100 patients, made up of 40 to 45 with Graves' ophthalmopathy and some 58 with stable Graves' hyperthyroidism. An independent validation cohort of under 20 hyperthyroidism patients and 15 or so patients who later progressed to ophthalmopathy tested prospective prediction of ophthalmopathy. For training and testing, the 100 or so patients in the discovery cohort were randomly divided in a 7:3 ratio. The study also compared thyroid tissue and blood T-cell repertoires from over 5 Graves' hyperthyroidism patients. After sampling, hyperthyroidism patients received methimazole starting at 30 mg daily, and ophthalmopathy patients received high-dose intravenous methylprednisolone. TCR Vbeta CDR3 sequencing of approximately 140 peripheral blood samples (about 45 ophthalmopathy, about 80 hyperthyroidism and some 17 progressor patients) is reported in the paper.

The TCR beta CDR3 regions were amplified from RNA transcripts. The TCR CDR3 was subjected to a first round of RT-PCR using the HTBI primer set and the Qiagen OneStep RT-PCR kit. A second multiplex PCR round built the libraries, followed by size selection and purification. Sequencing of the libraries was done on an Illumina HiSeq2000 using paired-end 100 bp reads. Per the authors' processing: SOAPnuke was used to process the raw data, throwing out any read that contained adapters or uncalled bases, had a mean Phred below 15, or lacked an exact constant-primer or identifier match. High-quality paired reads were merged using COPE v1.2.5, and each unique nucleotide sequence was defined as a clonotype. Clonotypes were aligned to IMGT TRBV, TRBD and TRBJ reference segments using MiTCR v1.1. Only V-J combinations with frequency above 0.0001, covering approximately 99% of repertoires, were analysed. A TCS score was defined as the ratio of F50 (clonal expansion) to E x V (chaos), with BLOSUM62-based TCRdist applied between CDR3 peptides within each V-J. Welch's t-statistics and random forest reduced roughly 500 V-J features to roughly 13, which were used in a naive Bayes classifier (R e1071). The raw public reads went through TCRdb reprocessing: fastp at Q25, MiXCR clone calling, in-frame beta chains kept. Every CDR3 protein is listed once, alongside the most common genes and DNA of its rows. V and J calls and clone size were set by TCRdb, not the authors. The sample records 140,000 or so distinct CDR3 sequences, more than 20% of which are singletons. The ten largest account for about 67% of the sample.

The CDR3 covers 16 residues, taking in both the cysteine and the phenylalanine. Solely the CDR3 DNA is kept, with 48 bases framed from the first base. At the junction V is shortened by 4 bases and J by 4 bases; bases outside the gene matches: 12. The germline V gene (reference sequence) sets CDR1 to LNHDA and CDR2 to SQIVND. Hyperthyroidism patients were newly diagnosed, had a disease duration of under 2 months, and were aged 18 to 65 years. Exclusion was applied to patients with uncontrolled infections, other autoimmune diseases, pregnancy or lactation. Clinical symptoms, serum thyroxine and TRAb, thyroid ultrasound, and orbital computed tomography formed the basis for the diagnoses. Blood from progressor patients was drawn when they were first diagnosed with hyperthyroidism, before any ophthalmopathy symptoms appeared. Ficoll-Paque density gradient centrifugation was used to isolate PBMCs from about 10 ml of fresh peripheral blood. Patients classed as progressors first received a Graves' hyperthyroidism diagnosis and then went on to develop ophthalmopathy during follow-up. Trizol reagent was used to extract total RNA, and RNA quality was then checked on an Agilent 2100 Bioanalyzer.

What the work shows at the level of the full study, not this receptor alone: Most expanded thyroid clonotypes (frequency above 0.001) were also detected in blood, suggesting blood repertoires may reflect thyroid immune responses. A model built on a 13 V-J signature distinguished ophthalmopathy from stable hyperthyroidism, reaching 85% to 90% sensitivity and 81.08% specificity in cross-validation and 80%/75% in testing. Sample size was not statistically predetermined, and blinding of investigators to group allocation was not performed. During validation, the model predicted progression to ophthalmopathy a median of around 6 months ahead of onset, with around 71% sensitivity and 72% to 80% specificity.

The sequenced material came from blood. The source of this sequence is a woman aged 50 to 60 with Graves' hyperthyroidism that later progressed to Graves' ophthalmopathy. Here the chain combines TRBV19 and TRBJ2-5; the central 7 bases match TRBD1. The CDR3 is CASSTDTGARRETQYF. The nucleotide sequence reads TGTGCCAGTAGTACCGATACAGGGGCACGAAGAGAGACCCAGTACTTC.